The 8 T cell receptor beta chains below come from one sample, sequenced in a study of cytomegalovirus exposure and HLA in healthy donors. Use of 60 Vbeta and 13 Jbeta primers characterized the PCR. Measured with immunoSEQ multiplex PCR; TCRdb has only the in-frame clones, and not every one. The repertoire includes about 76,000 clones, about 70% of them detected once, and around 10% sits in the top ten. The sequenced sample was PBMCs. These receptors originate from a male donor in good health and CMV-seropositive.

The genes are TRBV7-2 and TRBJ2-7; 7 nucleotides match TRBD1. CDR3 length: 14 residues. Trimming took 3 bases from V and 4 from J; bases not matched to a gene: 6. Germline CDR1 reads SGHTA; CDR2 reads FQGNSA. The CDR3 here is CASSFTRGKYEQYF. As DNA, the CDR3 is TGTGCCAGCAGCTTTACCAGGGGGAAGTACGAGCAGTACTTC.

Only one count was recorded for this clone. V is TRBV29-1 and J is TRBJ2-3; 9 bases fit TRBD1. V was clipped by 4 bases and J by 5 bases; unmatched bases: 4. The CDR3 has 13 amino acids. Germline assignment: CDR1 SQVTM and CDR2 ANQGSEA. Here the CDR3 reads CSVATGGKDTQYF. CDR3 coding DNA: TGCAGCGTTGCAACAGGGGGCAAAGATACGCAGTATTTT.

This clone was seen more than once but under ten times. The J gene is TRBJ1-2, the V gene TRBV28; 7 bases map to TRBD1. Per germline, CDR1 MDHEN and CDR2 SYDVKM. The CDR3 totals 15 residues. V dropped 0 bases and J dropped 3; count of bases not matched to a gene: 4. This chain's CDR3 is CASSLWVDRDYGYTF. CDR3 in DNA: TGTGCCAGCAGTTTATGGGTAGACAGGGACTATGGCTACACCTTC.

The CDR3 nucleotides are TGCGCCAGCAGCCAAGGGGGACTCCCCGGGGAGCTGTTTTTT. As protein: CASSQGGLPGELFF. The chain is built from TRBV4-1 and TRBJ2-2; tentatively, D is TRBD2 (6 bases). The CDR3 covers 14 residues. The germline V gene encodes CDR1 MGHRA and CDR2 YSYEKL. Deletions cut 1 base from V and 6 bases from J, with 9 bases between.

The rearrangement joins TRBV30 to TRBJ2-3, with D tentatively TRBD2 (5 bases). V was clipped by 4 bases and J by 3 bases, with 11 bases between them. This CDR3 comprises 13 residues. Germline V CDR1 and CDR2: GTSNPN, SVGIG (reference sequence). The CDR3 spells CAWNYGITDTQYF. The CDR3 coding sequence is TGTGCCTGGAACTACGGGATTACAGATACGCAGTATTTT.

The genes are TRBV6-4 and TRBJ2-1, with a possible D match to TRBD1 (5 bases). The germline gives CDR1 MRHNA, CDR2 SNTAGT. This CDR3 spans 13 amino acids. Trimming stripped 5 bases from V and 4 bases from J, with 9 bases between. The DNA for the CDR3 is TGTGCCAGCAGTCCAGACAGATACAATGAGCAGTTCTTC. It specifies CASSPDRYNEQFF.

The CDR3 DNA follows: TGTGCCTGGAGCCTAGACAGTTATTCCTACGAGCAGTACTTC. It codes for CAWSLDSYSYEQYF. The chain joins TRBV30 to TRBJ2-7; D might be TRBD1 (5 bases). The CDR3 has 14 residues. Germline CDR1 GTSNPN, CDR2 SVGIG (reference sequence). V lost 3 bases and J lost 1, with 13 bases in between.

This clone was observed a few times. The J gene is TRBJ2-2, the V gene TRBV4-2; D may be TRBD2 (6 bases). Germline V gives CDR1 LGHNA, CDR2 YNFKEQ. With 2 bases removed from V and 2 bases from J, the gap between germline ends came to 15 bases. The CDR3 contains 17 residues. The CDR3 spells CASSQSTWDSNTGELFF. In nucleotides, the CDR3 is TGTGCCAGCAGCCAATCCACCTGGGACTCCAACACCGGGGAGCTGTTTTTT.